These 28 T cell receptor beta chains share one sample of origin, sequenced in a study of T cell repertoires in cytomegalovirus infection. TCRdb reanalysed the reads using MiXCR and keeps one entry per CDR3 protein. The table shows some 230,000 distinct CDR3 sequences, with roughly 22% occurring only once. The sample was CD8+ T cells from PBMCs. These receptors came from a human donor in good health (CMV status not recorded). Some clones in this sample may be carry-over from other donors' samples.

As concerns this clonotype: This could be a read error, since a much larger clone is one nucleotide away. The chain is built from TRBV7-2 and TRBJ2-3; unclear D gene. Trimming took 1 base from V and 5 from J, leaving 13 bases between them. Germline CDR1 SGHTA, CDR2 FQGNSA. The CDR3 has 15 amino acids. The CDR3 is CASSLEPLLEDTQYF. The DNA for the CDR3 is TGTGCCAGCAGCTTAGAGCCCCTCTTAGAAGATACGCAGTATTTT.

CDR3 coding DNA: TGCAGCGTTGTGGGGGAGTGGGACAGACAAAACTATGGCTACACCTTC. Its protein product is CSVVGEWDRQNYGYTF. The chain uses TRBV29-1 and TRBJ1-2; 7 bases match TRBD1. Losses at the gene ends were 4 bases for V and 2 bases for J; bases not matched to a gene: 13. Germline assignment: CDR1 SQVTM and CDR2 ANQGSEA. The CDR3 sequence is 16 residues long.

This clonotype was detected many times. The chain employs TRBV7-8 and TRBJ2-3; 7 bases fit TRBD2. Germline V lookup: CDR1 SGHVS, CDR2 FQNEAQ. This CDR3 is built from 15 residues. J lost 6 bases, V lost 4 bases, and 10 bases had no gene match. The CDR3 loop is CASSSTSSRVDTQYF. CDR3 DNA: TGTGCCAGCAGCTCGACTAGCTCGAGGGTGGATACGCAGTATTTT. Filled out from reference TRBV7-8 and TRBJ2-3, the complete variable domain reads GAGVSQSPRYKVAKRGQDVALRCDPISGHVSLFWYQQALGQGPEFLTYFQNEAQLDKSGLPSDRFFAERPEGSVSTLKIQRTQQEDSAVYLCASSSTSSRVDTQYFGPGTRLTVL.

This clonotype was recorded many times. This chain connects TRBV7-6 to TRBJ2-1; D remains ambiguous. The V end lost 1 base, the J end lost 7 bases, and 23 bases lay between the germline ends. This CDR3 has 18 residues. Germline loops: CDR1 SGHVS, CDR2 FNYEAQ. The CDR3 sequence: CASSLGGWSQWGKNEQFF. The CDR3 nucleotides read TGTGCCAGCAGCTTAGGAGGATGGAGTCAGTGGGGAAAGAATGAGCAGTTCTTC.

CDR3 bases: TGTGCCAGCAGCCGTTTTTACCAGGGCGGGAGCACTGAAGCTTTCTTT. The encoded protein is CASSRFYQGGSTEAFF. This chain connects TRBV7-3 to TRBJ1-1; D is possibly TRBD1 (5 bases). Germline V CDR1 and CDR2: SGHTA, FQGTGA. The CDR3 length is 16 residues. V was cut by 5 bases and J by 4 bases, with 20 bases left in between.

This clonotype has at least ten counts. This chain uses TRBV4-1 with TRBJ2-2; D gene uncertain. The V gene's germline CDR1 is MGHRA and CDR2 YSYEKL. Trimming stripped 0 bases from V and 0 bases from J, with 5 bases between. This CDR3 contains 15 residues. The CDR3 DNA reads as TGCGCCAGCAGCCAAGATTTAACGAACACCGGGGAGCTGTTTTTT. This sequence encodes CASSQDLTNTGELFF.

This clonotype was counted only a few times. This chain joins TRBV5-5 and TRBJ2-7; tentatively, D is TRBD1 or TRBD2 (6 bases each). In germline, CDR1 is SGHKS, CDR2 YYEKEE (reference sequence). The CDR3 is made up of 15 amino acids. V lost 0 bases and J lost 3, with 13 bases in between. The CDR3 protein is CASSLGGAESYEQYF. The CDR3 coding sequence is TGTGCCAGCAGCTTGGGGGGGGCAGAGAGCTACGAGCAGTACTTC.

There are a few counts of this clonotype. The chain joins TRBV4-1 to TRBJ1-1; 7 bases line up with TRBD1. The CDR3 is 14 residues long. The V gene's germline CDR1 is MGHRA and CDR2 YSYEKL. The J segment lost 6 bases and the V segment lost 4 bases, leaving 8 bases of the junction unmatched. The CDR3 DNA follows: TGCGCCAGCAGCCGCCTAACAGGGGCCCCTGAAGCTTTCTTT. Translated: CASSRLTGAPEAFF.

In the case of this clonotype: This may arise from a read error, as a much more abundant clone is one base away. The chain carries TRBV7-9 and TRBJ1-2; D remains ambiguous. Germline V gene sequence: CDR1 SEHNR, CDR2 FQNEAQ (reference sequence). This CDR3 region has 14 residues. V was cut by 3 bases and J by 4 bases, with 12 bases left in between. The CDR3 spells CASSFPTSAYGYTF. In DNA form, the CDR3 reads TGTGCCAGCAGCTTCCCGACCAGTGCCTATGGCTACACCTTC.

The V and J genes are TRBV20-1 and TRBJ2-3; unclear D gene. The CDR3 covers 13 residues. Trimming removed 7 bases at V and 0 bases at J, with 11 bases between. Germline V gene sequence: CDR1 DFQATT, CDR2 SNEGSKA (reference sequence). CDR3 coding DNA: TGCAGTGTGGCTTCCTCTAGCACAGATACGCAGTATTTT. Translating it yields CSVASSSTDTQYF.

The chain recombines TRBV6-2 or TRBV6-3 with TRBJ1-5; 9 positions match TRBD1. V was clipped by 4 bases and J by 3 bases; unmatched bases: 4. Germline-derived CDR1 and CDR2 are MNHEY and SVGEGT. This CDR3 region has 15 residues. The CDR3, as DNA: TGTGCCAGCAGTTGGACAGGGGAGTTCAATCAGCCCCAGCATTTT. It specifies CASSWTGEFNQPQHF.

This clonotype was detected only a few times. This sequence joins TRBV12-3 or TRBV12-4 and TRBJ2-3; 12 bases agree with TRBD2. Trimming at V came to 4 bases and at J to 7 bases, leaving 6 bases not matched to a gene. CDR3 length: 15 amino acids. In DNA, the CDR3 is TGTGCCAGCAGTTCCGGACTAGCGGGGCGACATACGCAGTATTTT. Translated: CASSSGLAGRHTQYF.

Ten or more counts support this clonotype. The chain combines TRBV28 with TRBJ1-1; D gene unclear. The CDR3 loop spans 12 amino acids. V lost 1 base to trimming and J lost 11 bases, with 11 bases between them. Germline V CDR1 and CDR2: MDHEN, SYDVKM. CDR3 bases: TGTGCCAGCAGTTTATACGGCGGGGTGGCTTTCTTT. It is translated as CASSLYGGVAFF. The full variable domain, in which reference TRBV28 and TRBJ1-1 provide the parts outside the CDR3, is DVKVTQSSRYLVKRTGEKVFLECVQDMDHENMFWYRQDPGLGLRLIYFSYDVKMKEKGDIPEGYSVSREKKERFSLILESASTNQTSMYLCASSLYGGVAFFGQGTRLTVV.

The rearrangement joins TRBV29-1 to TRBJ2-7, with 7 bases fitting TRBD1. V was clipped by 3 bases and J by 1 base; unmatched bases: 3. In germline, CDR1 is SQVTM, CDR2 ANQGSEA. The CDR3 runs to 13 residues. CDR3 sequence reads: CSVETGSSYEQYF. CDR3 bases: TGCAGCGTTGAGACAGGGTCTTCCTACGAGCAGTACTTC.

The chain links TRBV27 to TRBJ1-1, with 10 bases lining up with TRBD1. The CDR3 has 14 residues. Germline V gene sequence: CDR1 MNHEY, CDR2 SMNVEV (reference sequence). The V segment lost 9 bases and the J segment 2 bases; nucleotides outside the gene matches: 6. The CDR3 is CASLPTGGNTEAFF. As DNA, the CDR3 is TGTGCCAGTCTCCCGACAGGGGGCAACACTGAAGCTTTCTTT.

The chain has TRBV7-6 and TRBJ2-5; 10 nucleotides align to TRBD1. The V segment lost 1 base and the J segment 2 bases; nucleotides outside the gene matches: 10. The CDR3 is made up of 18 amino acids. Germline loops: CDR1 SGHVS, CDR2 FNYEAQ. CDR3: CASSLGTGTGVWQETQYF. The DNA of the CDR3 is TGTGCCAGCAGCTTAGGAACCGGGACAGGGGTTTGGCAAGAGACCCAGTACTTC.

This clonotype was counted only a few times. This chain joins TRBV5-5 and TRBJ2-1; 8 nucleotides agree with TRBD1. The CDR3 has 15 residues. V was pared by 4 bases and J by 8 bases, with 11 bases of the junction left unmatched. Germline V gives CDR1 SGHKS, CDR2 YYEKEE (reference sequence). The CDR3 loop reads CASSPWTGSSYEQFF. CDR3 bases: TGTGCCAGCAGCCCCTGGACAGGGTCGAGCTATGAGCAGTTCTTC. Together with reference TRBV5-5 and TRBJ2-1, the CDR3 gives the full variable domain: DAGVTQSPTHLIKTRGQQVTLRCSPISGHKSVSWYQQVLGQGPQFIFQYYEKEERGRGNFPDRFSARQFPNYSSELNVNALLLGDSALYLCASSPWTGSSYEQFFGPGTRLTVL.

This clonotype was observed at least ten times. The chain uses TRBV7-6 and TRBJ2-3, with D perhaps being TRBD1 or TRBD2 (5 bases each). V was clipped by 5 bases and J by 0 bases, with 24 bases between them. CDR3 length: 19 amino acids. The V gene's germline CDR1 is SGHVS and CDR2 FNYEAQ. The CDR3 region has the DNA TGTGCCAGCAGCGCATTCCGGGACCCACAAATGACTAGCACAGATACGCAGTATTTT. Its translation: CASSAFRDPQMTSTDTQYF.

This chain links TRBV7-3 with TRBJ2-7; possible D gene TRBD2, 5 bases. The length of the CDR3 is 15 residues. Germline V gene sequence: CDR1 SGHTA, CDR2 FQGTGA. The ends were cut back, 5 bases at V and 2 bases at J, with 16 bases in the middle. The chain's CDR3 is CASSPERAGAYEQYF. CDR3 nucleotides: TGTGCCAGCAGCCCCGAGAGGGCCGGAGCCTACGAGCAGTACTTC.

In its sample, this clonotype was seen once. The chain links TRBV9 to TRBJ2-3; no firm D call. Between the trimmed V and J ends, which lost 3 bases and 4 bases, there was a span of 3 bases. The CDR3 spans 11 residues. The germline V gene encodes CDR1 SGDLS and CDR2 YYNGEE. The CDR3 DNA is TGTGCCAGCAGCGGCGCAGATACGCAGTATTTT. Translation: CASSGADTQYF. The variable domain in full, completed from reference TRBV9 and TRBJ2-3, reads DSGVTQTPKHLITATGQRVTLRCSPRSGDLSVYWYQQSLDQGLQFLIQYYNGEERAKGNILERFSAQQFPDLHSELNLSSLELGDSALYFCASSGADTQYFGPGTRLTVL.

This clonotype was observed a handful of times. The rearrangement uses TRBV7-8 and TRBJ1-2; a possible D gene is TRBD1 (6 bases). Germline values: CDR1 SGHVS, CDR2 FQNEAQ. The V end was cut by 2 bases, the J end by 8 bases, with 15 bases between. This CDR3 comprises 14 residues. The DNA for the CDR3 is TGTGCCAGCAGCTTAAGGAGGCCAGGGGAAGGCTACACCTTC. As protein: CASSLRRPGEGYTF.

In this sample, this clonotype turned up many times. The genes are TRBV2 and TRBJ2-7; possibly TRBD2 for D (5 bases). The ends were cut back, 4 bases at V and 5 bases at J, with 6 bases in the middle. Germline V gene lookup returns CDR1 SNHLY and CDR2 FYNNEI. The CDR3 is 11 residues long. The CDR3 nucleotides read TGTGCCAGCAGTGGAGGGAACGAGCAGTACTTC. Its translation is CASSGGNEQYF.

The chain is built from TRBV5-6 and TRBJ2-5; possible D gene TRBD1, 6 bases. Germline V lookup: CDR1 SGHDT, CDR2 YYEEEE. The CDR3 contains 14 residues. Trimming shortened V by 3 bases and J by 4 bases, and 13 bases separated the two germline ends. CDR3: CASSSSDSGETQYF. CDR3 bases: TGTGCCAGCAGCTCTTCGGACAGCGGAGAGACCCAGTACTTC.

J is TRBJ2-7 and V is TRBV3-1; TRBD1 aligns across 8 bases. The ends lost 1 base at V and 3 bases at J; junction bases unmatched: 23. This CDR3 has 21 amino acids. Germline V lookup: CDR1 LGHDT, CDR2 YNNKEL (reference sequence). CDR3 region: CASSQGTTRTGWIPSLYEQYF. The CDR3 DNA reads TGTGCCAGCAGCCAAGGAACAACCCGGACAGGGTGGATCCCTTCTCTCTACGAGCAGTACTTC.

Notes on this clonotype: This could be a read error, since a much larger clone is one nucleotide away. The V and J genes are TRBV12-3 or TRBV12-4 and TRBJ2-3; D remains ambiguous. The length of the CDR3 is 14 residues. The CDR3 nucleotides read TGTGTCAGCAGTTTATTCCACTCAACAGATACGCAGTATTTT. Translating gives CVSSLFHSTDTQYF.

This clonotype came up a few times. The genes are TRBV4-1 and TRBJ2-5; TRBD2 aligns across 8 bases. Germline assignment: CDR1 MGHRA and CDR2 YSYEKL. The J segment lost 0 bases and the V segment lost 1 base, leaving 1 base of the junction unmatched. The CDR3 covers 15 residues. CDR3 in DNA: TGCGCCAGCAGCCAAGGGGGACTAGACCAAGAGACCCAGTACTTC. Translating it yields CASSQGGLDQETQYF.

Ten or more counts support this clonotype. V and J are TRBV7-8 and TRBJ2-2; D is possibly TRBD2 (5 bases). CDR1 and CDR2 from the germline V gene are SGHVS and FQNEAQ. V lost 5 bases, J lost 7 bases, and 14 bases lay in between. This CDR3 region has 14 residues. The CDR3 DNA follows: TGTGCCAGCAGCCATGCGTGGGGAGTCGGGGAGCTGTTTTTT. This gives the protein CASSHAWGVGELFF.

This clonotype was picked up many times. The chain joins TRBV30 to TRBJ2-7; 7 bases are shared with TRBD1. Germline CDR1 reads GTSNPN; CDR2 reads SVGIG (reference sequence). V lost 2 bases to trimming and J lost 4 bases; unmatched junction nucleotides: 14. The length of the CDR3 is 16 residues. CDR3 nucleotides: TGTGCCTGGAGTACCCGCCGAGGCAGGGGGTTGTACGAGCAGTACTTC. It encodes CAWSTRRGRGLYEQYF.